Shown below are 4 T cell receptor beta chains from a single sample sequenced in a study of vaccination effects on CD4 cells after COVID-19. Their cognate antigens are unknown. ViraFEST used viral peptide pools to expand antigen-specific CD4+ T cells before sequencing. Upon completion of about 10 days in culture, CD4+ T cells were isolated. The vaccine given was either BNT162b2 or mRNA-1273, in two doses. The table came from immunoSEQ multiplex PCR; TCRdb's copy has only in-frame clones and leaves some out. The sample has fewer than 25,000 clones, 60% to 80% seen once; the top ten hold around 23%. The starting material was CD4+ T cells from PBMCs cultured with HCoV-NL63 spike peptides, obtained after COVID-19 vaccination. The receptors derive from a human donor who received a COVID-19 vaccine.

This clone was seen more than once but under ten times. This chain joins TRBV6-1 and TRBJ2-5; 7 bases are a match to TRBD1. J lost 7 bases, V lost 4 bases, and 18 bases had no gene match. In germline, CDR1 is MNHNS, CDR2 SASEGT. CDR3 length equals 17 residues. The CDR3 coding sequence is TGTGCCAGCAGTGGGATGCGCCGAGGGACAGCAAAGGTGACCCAGTACTTC. It is translated as CASSGMRRGTAKVTQYF.

The V call is TRBV3-1 (or the pseudogene TRBV3-2), the J call TRBJ1-2, with 7 positions matching TRBD1. The CDR3 contains 14 residues. Germline V gene lookup returns CDR1 LGHDT and CDR2 YNNKEL (reference sequence). V trimming: 4 bases; J trimming: 6 bases; junction bases outside the gene matches: 8. CDR3 coding DNA: TGTGCCAGCAGCCGCCCCTCGGGGACAGATGGCTACACCTTC. Amino acids: CASSRPSGTDGYTF.

The CDR3 nucleotides read TGTGCCAGCAGCTTCAGAGATACTAATAATTCACCCCTCCACTTT. This encodes CASSFRDTNNSPLHF. The chain has TRBV5-6 and TRBJ1-6; D is unresolved. Trimming removed 2 bases at V and 5 bases at J, with 11 bases between. Germline values: CDR1 SGHDT, CDR2 YYEEEE. This CDR3 is 15 amino acids long. The variable domain in full, with the rest retrieved from reference TRBV5-6 and TRBJ1-6, is DAGVTQSPTHLIKTRGQQVTLRCSPKSGHDTVSWYQQALGQGPQFIFQYYEEEERQRGNFPDRFSGHQFPNYSSELNVNALLLGDSALYLCASSFRDTNNSPLHFGNGTRLTVT.

The V gene is TRBV30, the J gene TRBJ1-5; D is possibly TRBD1 (5 bases). V was trimmed by 1 base and J by 3 bases, leaving 16 bases between them. The CDR3 contains 16 residues. The germline gives CDR1 GTSNPN, CDR2 SVGIG (reference sequence). The CDR3 region is CAWSARGGAYNQPQHF. CDR3 in DNA: TGTGCCTGGAGTGCCCGGGGGGGAGCCTACAATCAGCCCCAGCATTTT.